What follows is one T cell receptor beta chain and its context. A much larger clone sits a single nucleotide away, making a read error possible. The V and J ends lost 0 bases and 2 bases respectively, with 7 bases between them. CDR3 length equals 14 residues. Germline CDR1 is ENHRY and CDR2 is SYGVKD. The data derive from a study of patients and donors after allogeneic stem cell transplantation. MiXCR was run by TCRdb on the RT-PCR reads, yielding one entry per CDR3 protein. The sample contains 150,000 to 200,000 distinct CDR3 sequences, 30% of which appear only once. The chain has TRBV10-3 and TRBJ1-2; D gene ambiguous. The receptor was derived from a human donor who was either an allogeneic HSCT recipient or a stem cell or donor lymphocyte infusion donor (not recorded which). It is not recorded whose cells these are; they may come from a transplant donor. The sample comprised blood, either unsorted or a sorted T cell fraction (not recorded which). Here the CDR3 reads CAISESSWNYGYTF. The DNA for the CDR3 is TGTGCCATCAGTGAGTCGTCATGGAACTATGGCTACACCTTC.